This T cell receptor beta chain was captured in a study of CD8+ T cells in alopecia areata. cDNA serving as the sequencing template came from extracted, reverse transcribed RNA. Generated by immunoSEQ multiplex PCR, the TCRdb table keeps only in-frame clones and is missing some. In the table there are nearly 95,000 clones, about three quarters of which are singletons. The treatment: oral pan-JAK inhibitor, 5-10 mg twice daily. The table lists this clone with a few counts. V dropped 5 bases and J dropped 1 base, with 8 bases sitting between them. Germline CDR1 PRHDT, CDR2 FYEKMQ (reference sequence). This CDR3 has 13 residues.

The sequencing used CD8+ T cells sorted from blood, collected around week 42, from a patient treated with tofacitinib. V gene TRBV13 combines with J gene TRBJ1-1; D gene unclear. This sequence was found in a human donor with alopecia areata. The CDR3 loop is CASSLTGNTEAFF. Written as DNA, the CDR3 is TGTGCCAGCAGCCTCACCGGGAACACTGAAGCTTTCTTT.